The 21 T cell receptor beta chains reported below all come from one sample, sequenced in a study of T cells after yellow fever vaccination. TCRdb re-analysed the 5' RACE reads in MiXCR, keeping a single row per CDR3 protein. Of 300,000 or so distinct CDR3 sequences listed, over 10% were seen once; the top ten hold roughly 0.5%. Material: CD4+ T cells sorted from PBMCs, obtained 45 days after the yellow fever booster vaccination. Source of these receptors: a man younger than 45 who received the YFV17D yellow fever vaccine.

This clonotype was recorded at least ten times. The chain uses TRBV12-3 or TRBV12-4 and TRBJ2-7, with D possibly matching TRBD1 (5 bases). V was shortened by 8 bases and J by 4 bases, with 12 bases between the two germline ends. The CDR3 runs 12 residues. In nucleotides, the CDR3 is TGTGCCAGCGGGGCCCAAGTATACGAGCAGTACTTC. Its translation: CASGAQVYEQYF.

This clonotype was observed a handful of times. This chain connects TRBV12-3 or TRBV12-4 to TRBJ2-7; 11 positions match TRBD1. This CDR3 contains 16 residues. J gave up 6 bases and V 2 bases, and 9 bases lay outside the gene matches. CDR3 region: CASSLLTGTGGGEQYF. The CDR3 nucleotides read TGTGCCAGCAGTTTACTAACCGGGACAGGGGGGGGCGAGCAGTACTTC.

This clonotype was counted many times. V is TRBV7-8 and J is TRBJ1-1; 7 bases align to TRBD1. CDR1 and CDR2 (germline): SGHVS, FQNEAQ. The CDR3 length is 16 residues. J gave up 0 bases and V 5 bases, and 9 bases lay outside the gene matches. The CDR3 DNA reads TGTGCCAGCAGCCCCAAGGACAGGTTGCTGAACACTGAAGCTTTCTTT. Translated: CASSPKDRLLNTEAFF.

The V and J genes are TRBV20-1 and TRBJ2-5; 10 nucleotides line up with TRBD2. There are 14 residues in the CDR3. V lost 2 bases, J lost 5 bases, and 5 bases stayed unmatched. CDR1 DFQATT and CDR2 SNEGSKA come from the germline V gene (reference sequence). CDR3 nucleotides: TGCAGTGCTAGATCCCTAGCGGGAGTCGAGACCCAGTACTTC. Its translation is CSARSLAGVETQYF.

The chain links TRBV7-2 to TRBJ2-7; 11 nucleotides agree with TRBD2. CDR3 length: 14 amino acids. CDR1 and CDR2 from the germline V gene are SGHTA and FQGNSA. V gave up 5 bases and J gave up 4 bases; unmatched junction bases: 4. The CDR3 coding sequence is TGTGCCAGCAGCGCACTAGCGGGAGAGTACGAGCAGTACTTC. Protein sequence: CASSALAGEYEQYF.

In its sample, this clonotype was seen a few times. This chain links TRBV6-6 with TRBJ1-5; D possibly corresponds to TRBD1 (5 bases). This CDR3 has 15 residues. Trimming took 6 bases from V and 7 from J, leaving 19 bases between them. CDR1 is MNHNY, CDR2 SVGAGI, per germline (reference sequence). CDR3 DNA: TGTGCCAGCAGCGGGGGACCTCGAAGCCACCAGCCCCAGCATTTT. This encodes CASSGGPRSHQPQHF.

The table lists this clonotype with a few counts. V usage is TRBV6-5 and J usage is TRBJ2-7, with TRBD1 identical over 9 bases. Germline CDR1 is MNHEY and CDR2 is SVGAGI. The ends lost 10 bases at V and 7 bases at J; junction bases unmatched: 5. The length of the CDR3 is 11 residues. CDR3 loop: CATYRGREQYF. For the CDR3, the DNA is TGTGCCACTTACAGGGGGCGGGAGCAGTACTTC.

This clonotype has a handful of counts. The chain links TRBV6-1 to TRBJ1-3; no clear D. Germline assignment: CDR1 MNHNS and CDR2 SASEGT. V was pared by 6 bases and J by 0 bases, with 3 bases between. The CDR3 consists of 12 residues. This chain's CDR3 is CASRVSGNTIYF. The CDR3 coding sequence is TGTGCCAGCAGGGTCTCTGGAAACACCATATATTTT.

This clonotype was recorded a few times. This chain joins TRBV29-1 and TRBJ2-3; 9 bases agree with TRBD1. J lost 4 bases, V lost 2 bases, and 10 bases had no gene match. Germline loops: CDR1 SQVTM, CDR2 ANQGSEA. The CDR3 covers 16 residues. CDR3 in amino acids: CSVEPGTGIYADTQYF. CDR3 coding DNA: TGCAGCGTTGAACCTGGGACAGGGATATACGCAGATACGCAGTATTTT.

This clonotype has only a few counts. The chain links TRBV5-1 to TRBJ1-1; D ambiguous. Looked up from germline, CDR1 is SGHRS and CDR2 is YFSETQ. The V and J ends lost 4 bases and 0 bases respectively, with 16 bases between them. The CDR3 loop spans 16 amino acids. The CDR3 reads CASSPRPGAMNTEAFF. In DNA form, the CDR3 reads TGCGCCAGCAGCCCTCGACCCGGAGCCATGAACACTGAAGCTTTCTTT.

The chain carries TRBV7-9 and TRBJ1-4; 7 bases are a match to TRBD1. The CDR3 loop spans 15 amino acids. Germline lookup yields CDR1 SEHNR and CDR2 FQNEAQ (reference sequence). V shed 3 bases and J 0 bases; nucleotides not matched to a gene: 1. CDR3: CASSFDRATNEKLFF. The DNA for the CDR3 is TGTGCCAGCAGCTTTGACAGGGCAACTAATGAAAAACTGTTTTTT.

The gene calls are TRBV6-5 and TRBJ2-5; TRBD1 is a possible D gene (6 bases). The length of the CDR3 is 17 residues. CDR1 is MNHEY, CDR2 SVGAGI, per germline. Trimming took 0 bases from V and 4 from J, leaving 18 bases between them. The CDR3 coding sequence is TGTGCCAGCAGTTACTCGAGGTCAGGGGTAGTAGGAGAGACCCAGTACTTC. Translated: CASSYSRSGVVGETQYF.

This clonotype has a count of ten or more. The chain recombines TRBV7-9 with TRBJ1-1; 8 nucleotides match TRBD1. V trimming: 5 bases; J trimming: 4 bases; junction bases outside the gene matches: 6. CDR1 SEHNR and CDR2 FQNEAQ come from the germline V gene (reference sequence). CDR3 length: 14 amino acids. For the CDR3, the DNA is TGTGCCAGCAGCCCCAGGGGGCAGGGCACTGAAGCTTTCTTT. This encodes CASSPRGQGTEAFF. The variable domain in full, with the rest retrieved from reference TRBV7-9 and TRBJ1-1, is DTGVSQNPRHKITKRGQNVTFRCDPISEHNRLYWYRQTLGQGPEFLTYFQNEAQLEKSRLLSDRFSAERPKGSFSTLEIQRTEQGDSAMYLCASSPRGQGTEAFFGQGTRLTVV.

Only a few counts were recorded for this clonotype. The V gene is TRBV7-9, the J gene TRBJ1-2; a weak D match, TRBD1 (6 bases). V lost 5 bases, J lost 2 bases, and 21 bases lay in between. This CDR3 has 17 residues. Germline lookup yields CDR1 SEHNR and CDR2 FQNEAQ (reference sequence). The CDR3 sequence is CASSPRWGAKGNYGYTF. The CDR3 coding sequence is TGTGCCAGCAGCCCCAGGTGGGGGGCGAAAGGGAACTATGGCTACACCTTC.

This clonotype was observed a handful of times. CDR3 in amino acids: CASSQAGQVDYEQYF. The CDR3 DNA follows: TGTGCCAGCAGCCAAGCGGGGCAGGTCGACTACGAGCAGTACTTC. This chain links TRBV7-2 with TRBJ2-7; TRBD2 matches 7 bases. The junction had 10 bases not matched to a gene; V was cut back by 5 bases and J by 3 bases. The germline V gene encodes CDR1 SGHTA and CDR2 FQGNSA. The CDR3 has 15 amino acids.

A few counts support this clonotype. The chain is built from TRBV6-1 and TRBJ2-1; D is perhaps TRBD2 (6 bases). This CDR3 contains 15 residues. CDR1 and CDR2 from the germline V gene are MNHNS and SASEGT. Between the trimmed V and J ends, which lost 6 bases and 6 bases, there was a span of 18 bases. The CDR3 DNA sequence: TGTGCCAGCAGGGACCCCGGGACGGGGGTCAATGAGCAGTTCTTC. The encoded protein is CASRDPGTGVNEQFF.

This clonotype was seen a few times. The chain recombines TRBV20-1 with TRBJ1-1; a weak D match, TRBD1 (5 bases). CDR3 size: 17 residues. CDR1 is DFQATT, CDR2 SNEGSKA, per germline (reference sequence). The V end was cut by 2 bases, the J end by 1 base, with 20 bases between. Here the CDR3 reads CSARQGQHGARNTEAFF. CDR3 DNA sequence: TGCAGTGCTAGACAAGGCCAGCATGGGGCTCGGAACACTGAAGCTTTCTTT.

The chain joins TRBV18 to TRBJ1-1; 7 bases map to TRBD1. Per germline, CDR1 KGHSH and CDR2 LQKENI. V lost 1 base to trimming and J lost 3 bases; unmatched junction nucleotides: 11. The CDR3 has 17 residues. The CDR3 here is CASSPLRAGGRDTEAFF. The CDR3 DNA sequence: TGTGCCAGCTCACCACTTCGGGCAGGGGGTAGGGACACTGAAGCTTTCTTT.

The table lists this clonotype with a few counts. The chain is built from TRBV11-1 and TRBJ2-2, with D possibly TRBD2 on 5 matching bases. The germline V gene encodes CDR1 SGHAT and CDR2 FQDESV (reference sequence). V was pared by 8 bases and J by 0 bases, with 10 bases between. The CDR3 is 14 amino acids. The CDR3 sequence is CASHRGTNTGELFF. CDR3 coding DNA: TGTGCCAGCCACCGAGGGACGAACACCGGGGAGCTGTTTTTT.

This clonotype was found a few times. The junction does not match germline at one end; this may be a read error. The chain carries TRBV7-2 and TRBJ2-7, with 13 nucleotides matching TRBD2. This CDR3 has 15 residues. Germline loops: CDR1 SGHTA, CDR2 FQGNSA. DNA of the CDR3: TGTGCCAGCAGCACAGAACCCGGACTAGCGGGAGACCCTCGCTTC. Translated: CASSTEPGLAGDPRF.

This clonotype was seen at least ten times. V and J are TRBV5-4 and TRBJ2-3; TRBD2 matches at 11 bases. The CDR3 has 14 residues. Per germline, CDR1 SGHNT and CDR2 YYREEE (reference sequence). The V gene end was trimmed by 4 bases and the J gene end by 6 bases; junction bases not matched to a gene: 4. The chain's CDR3 is CASSLRLAGDTQYF. As DNA, the CDR3 is TGTGCCAGCAGCCTAAGACTAGCGGGGGATACGCAGTATTTT.